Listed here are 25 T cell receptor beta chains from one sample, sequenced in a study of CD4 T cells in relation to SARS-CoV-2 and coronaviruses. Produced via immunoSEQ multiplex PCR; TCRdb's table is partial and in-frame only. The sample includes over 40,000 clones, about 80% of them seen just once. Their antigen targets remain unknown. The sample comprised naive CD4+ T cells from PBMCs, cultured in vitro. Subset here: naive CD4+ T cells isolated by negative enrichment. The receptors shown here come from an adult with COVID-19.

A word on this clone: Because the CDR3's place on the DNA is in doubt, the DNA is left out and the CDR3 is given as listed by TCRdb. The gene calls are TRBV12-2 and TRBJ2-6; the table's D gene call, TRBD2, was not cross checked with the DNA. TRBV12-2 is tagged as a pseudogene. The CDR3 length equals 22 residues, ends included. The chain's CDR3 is CASRFCSPTGGSFGKGANVLTF.

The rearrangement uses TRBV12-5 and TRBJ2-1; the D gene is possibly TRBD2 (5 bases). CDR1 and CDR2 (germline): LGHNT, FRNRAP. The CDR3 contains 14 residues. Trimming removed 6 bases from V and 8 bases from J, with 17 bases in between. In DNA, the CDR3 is TGTGCTAGTGGACGGGCTCCTCCAGCGGATGAGCAGTTCTTC. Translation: CASGRAPPADEQFF.

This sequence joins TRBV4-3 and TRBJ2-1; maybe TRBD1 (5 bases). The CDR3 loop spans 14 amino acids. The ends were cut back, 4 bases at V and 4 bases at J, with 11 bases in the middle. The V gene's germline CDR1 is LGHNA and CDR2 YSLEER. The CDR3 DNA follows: TGCGCCAGCAGCCCCGGCGACAGATACAATGAGCAGTTCTTC. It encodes CASSPGDRYNEQFF.

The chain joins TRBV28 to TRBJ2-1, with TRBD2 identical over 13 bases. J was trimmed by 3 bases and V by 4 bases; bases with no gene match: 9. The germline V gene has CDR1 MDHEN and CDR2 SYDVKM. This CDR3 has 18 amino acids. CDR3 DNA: TGTGCCAGCAGTTCACACCCGGGACTAGCGGGGTTCTACAATGAGCAGTTCTTC. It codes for CASSSHPGLAGFYNEQFF.

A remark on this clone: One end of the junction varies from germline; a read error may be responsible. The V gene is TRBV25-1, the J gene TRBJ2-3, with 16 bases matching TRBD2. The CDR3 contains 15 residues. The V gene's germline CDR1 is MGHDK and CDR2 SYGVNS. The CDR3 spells CASSEKGTSGRARNF. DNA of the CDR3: TGTGCCAGCAGTGAAAAGGGGACTAGCGGGAGGGCCCGGAATTTT.

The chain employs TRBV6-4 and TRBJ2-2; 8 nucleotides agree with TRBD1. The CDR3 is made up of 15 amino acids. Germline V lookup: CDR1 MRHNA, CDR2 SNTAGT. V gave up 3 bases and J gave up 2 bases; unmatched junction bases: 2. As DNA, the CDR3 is TGTGCCAGCAGTGAAGGACAGGGAAACACCGGGGAGCTGTTTTTT. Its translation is CASSEGQGNTGELFF.

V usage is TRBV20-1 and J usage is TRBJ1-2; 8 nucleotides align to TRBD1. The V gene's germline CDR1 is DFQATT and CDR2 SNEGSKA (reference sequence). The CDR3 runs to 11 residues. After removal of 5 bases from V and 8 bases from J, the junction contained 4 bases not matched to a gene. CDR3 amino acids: CSAPSGGGYTF. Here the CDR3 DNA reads TGCAGTGCTCCATCAGGGGGCGGCTACACCTTC.

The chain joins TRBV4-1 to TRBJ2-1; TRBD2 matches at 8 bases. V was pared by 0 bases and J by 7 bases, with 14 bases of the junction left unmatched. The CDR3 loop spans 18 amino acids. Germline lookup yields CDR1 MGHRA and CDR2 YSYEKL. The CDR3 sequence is CASSQDRSSGSIGNEQFF. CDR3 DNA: TGCGCCAGCAGCCAAGATAGGTCCAGCGGGAGCATCGGGAATGAGCAGTTCTTC.

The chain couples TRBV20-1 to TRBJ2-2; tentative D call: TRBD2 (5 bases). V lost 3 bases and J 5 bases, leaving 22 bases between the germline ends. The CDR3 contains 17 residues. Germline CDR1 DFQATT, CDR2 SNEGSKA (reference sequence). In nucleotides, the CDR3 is TGCAGTGCTAGTGGCATCGGTCCGACACCGGGGACCGGGGAGCTGTTTTTT. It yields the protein CSASGIGPTPGTGELFF.

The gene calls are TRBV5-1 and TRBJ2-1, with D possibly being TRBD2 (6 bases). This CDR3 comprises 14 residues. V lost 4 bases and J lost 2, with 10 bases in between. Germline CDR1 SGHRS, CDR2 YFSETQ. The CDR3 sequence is CASSRGLAYNEQFF. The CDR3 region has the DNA TGCGCCAGCAGCAGGGGACTCGCCTACAATGAGCAGTTCTTC. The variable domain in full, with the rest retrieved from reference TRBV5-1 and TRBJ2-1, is KAGVTQTPRYLIKTRGQQVTLSCSPISGHRSVSWYQQTPGQGLQFLFEYFSETQRNKGNFPGRFSGRQFSNSRSEMNVSTLELGDSALYLCASSRGLAYNEQFFGPGTRLTVL.

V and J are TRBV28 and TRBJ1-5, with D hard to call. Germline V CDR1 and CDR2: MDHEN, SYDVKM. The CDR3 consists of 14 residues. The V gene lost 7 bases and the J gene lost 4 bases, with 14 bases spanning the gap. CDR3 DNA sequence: TGTGCCAGCACAGCACGGGTGCTAAATCAGCCCCAGCATTTT. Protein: CASTARVLNQPQHF.

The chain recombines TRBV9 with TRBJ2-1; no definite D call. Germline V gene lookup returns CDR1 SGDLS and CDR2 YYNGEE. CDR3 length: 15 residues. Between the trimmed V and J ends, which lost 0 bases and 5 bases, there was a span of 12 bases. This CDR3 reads CASSVDGRSDNEQFF. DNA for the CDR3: TGTGCCAGCAGCGTAGACGGCAGAAGTGACAATGAGCAGTTCTTC. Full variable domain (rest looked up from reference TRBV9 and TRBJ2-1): DSGVTQTPKHLITATGQRVTLRCSPRSGDLSVYWYQQSLDQGLQFLIQYYNGEERAKGNILERFSAQQFPDLHSELNLSSLELGDSALYFCASSVDGRSDNEQFFGPGTRLTVL.

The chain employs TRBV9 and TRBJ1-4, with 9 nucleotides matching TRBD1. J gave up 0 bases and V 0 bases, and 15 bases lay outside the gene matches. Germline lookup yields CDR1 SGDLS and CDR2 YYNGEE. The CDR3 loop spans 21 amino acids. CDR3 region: CASSVVVPEQGAPATNEKLFF. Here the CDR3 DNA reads TGTGCCAGCAGCGTAGTGGTCCCAGAACAGGGGGCCCCTGCAACTAATGAAAAACTGTTTTTT.

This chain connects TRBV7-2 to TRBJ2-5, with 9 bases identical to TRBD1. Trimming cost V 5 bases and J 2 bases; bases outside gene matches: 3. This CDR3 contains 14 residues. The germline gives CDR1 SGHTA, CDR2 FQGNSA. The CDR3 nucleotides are TGTGCCAGCAGCCTGACAGGGGGTCAAGAGACCCAGTACTTC. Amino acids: CASSLTGGQETQYF.

In DNA, the CDR3 is TGTGCCATCAGTGAGTCCGGGGGGCGACTGGTCTATGGTAATCAGCCCCAGCATTTT. Translation gives CAISESGGRLVYGNQPQHF. The genes are TRBV10-3 and TRBJ1-5, with D possibly being TRBD1 (6 bases). V lost 0 bases and J lost 4, with 22 bases in between. The germline V gene encodes CDR1 ENHRY and CDR2 SYGVKD. The CDR3 is 19 residues long.

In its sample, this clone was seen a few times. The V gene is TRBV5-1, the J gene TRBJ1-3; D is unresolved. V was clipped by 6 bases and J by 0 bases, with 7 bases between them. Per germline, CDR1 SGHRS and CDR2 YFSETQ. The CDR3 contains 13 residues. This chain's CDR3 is CASKSPSGNTIYF. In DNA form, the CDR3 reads TGCGCCAGCAAGTCGCCCTCTGGAAACACCATATATTTT.

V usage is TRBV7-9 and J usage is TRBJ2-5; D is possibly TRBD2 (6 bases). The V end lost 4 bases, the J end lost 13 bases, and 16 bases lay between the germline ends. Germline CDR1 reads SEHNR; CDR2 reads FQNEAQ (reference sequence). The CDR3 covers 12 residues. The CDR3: CASSSGDSPGYF. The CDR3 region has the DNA TGTGCCAGCAGCTCGGGGGACTCACCGGGGTACTTC.

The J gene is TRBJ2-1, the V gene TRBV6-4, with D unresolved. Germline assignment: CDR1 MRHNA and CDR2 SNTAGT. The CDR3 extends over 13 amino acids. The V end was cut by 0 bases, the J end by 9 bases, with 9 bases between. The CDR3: CASSDSSLGEQFF. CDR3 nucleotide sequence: TGTGCCAGCAGTGACTCTAGCTTAGGTGAGCAGTTCTTC.

Here the CDR3 reads CASSVTGLQPQHF. The CDR3 DNA reads as TGTGCCAGCAGCGTAACCGGGCTCCAGCCCCAGCATTTT. V and J are TRBV9 and TRBJ1-5, with D unresolved. Trimming shortened V by 1 base and J by 7 bases, and 9 bases separated the two germline ends. The CDR3 length is 13 residues. The germline V gene has CDR1 SGDLS and CDR2 YYNGEE. The whole variable domain, remainder taken from reference TRBV9 and TRBJ1-5, is DSGVTQTPKHLITATGQRVTLRCSPRSGDLSVYWYQQSLDQGLQFLIQYYNGEERAKGNILERFSAQQFPDLHSELNLSSLELGDSALYFCASSVTGLQPQHFGDGTRLSIL.

The CDR3 sequence is CASSPGSTFTGELFF. The CDR3 DNA is TGTGCCAGCAGTCCCGGGTCCACCTTCACCGGGGAGCTGTTTTTT. V gene TRBV28 combines with J gene TRBJ2-2; D ambiguous. Trimming shortened V by 5 bases and J by 4 bases, and 14 bases separated the two germline ends. The germline CDR1 and CDR2 sequences are MDHEN and SYDVKM. The CDR3 contains 15 residues.

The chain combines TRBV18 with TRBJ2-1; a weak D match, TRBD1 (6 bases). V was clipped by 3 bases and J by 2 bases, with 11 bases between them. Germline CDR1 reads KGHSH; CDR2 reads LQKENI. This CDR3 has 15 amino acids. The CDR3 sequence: CASSPLKGAYNEQFF. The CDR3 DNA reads TGTGCCAGCTCACCGCTGAAGGGGGCCTACAATGAGCAGTTCTTC.

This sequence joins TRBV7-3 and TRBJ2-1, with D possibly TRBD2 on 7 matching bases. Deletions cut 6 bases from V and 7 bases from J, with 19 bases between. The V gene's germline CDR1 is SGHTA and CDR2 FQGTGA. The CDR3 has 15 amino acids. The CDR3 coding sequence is TGTGCCAGCAGTCCCCTAGGGGGGGCCTTTAATGAGCAGTTCTTC. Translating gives CASSPLGGAFNEQFF.

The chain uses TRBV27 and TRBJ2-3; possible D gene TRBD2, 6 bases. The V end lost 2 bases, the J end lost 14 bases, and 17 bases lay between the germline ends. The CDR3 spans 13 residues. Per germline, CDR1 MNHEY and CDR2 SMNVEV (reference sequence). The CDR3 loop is CASSLIRDSTRYF. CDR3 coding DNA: TGTGCCAGCAGTTTAATTAGGGACTCGACTCGGTATTTT.

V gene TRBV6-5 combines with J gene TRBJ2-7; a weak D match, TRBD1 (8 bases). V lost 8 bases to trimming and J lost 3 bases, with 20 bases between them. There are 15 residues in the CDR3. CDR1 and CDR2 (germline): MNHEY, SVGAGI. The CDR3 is CASRGRDRTNYEQYF. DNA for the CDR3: TGTGCCAGCCGAGGGAGGGACAGGACCAACTACGAGCAGTACTTC.

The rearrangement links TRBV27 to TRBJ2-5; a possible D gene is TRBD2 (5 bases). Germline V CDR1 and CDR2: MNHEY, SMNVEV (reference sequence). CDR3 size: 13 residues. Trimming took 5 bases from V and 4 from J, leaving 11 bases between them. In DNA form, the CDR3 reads TGTGCCAGCAGTGCCCGCGAGGGAGAGACCCAGTACTTC. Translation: CASSAREGETQYF.